This TCR beta chain was observed in a study of cytomegalovirus exposure and HLA in healthy donors. Regarding the study as a whole: Common viral pathogens (according to a later analysis) appeared linked to several of the most significant clusters.

PCR involved 60 Vbeta and 13 Jbeta primers. The repertoire was sequenced with immunoSEQ multiplex PCR; TCRdb's copy has only in-frame clones and lacks some. This table holds around 120,000 clones, about 85% found once. This clone was seen only once. The antigen is unknown. The CDR3 runs 15 residues. V shed 1 base, J shed 6 bases, and the junction held 6 bases outside the gene matches. CDR1 and CDR2 (germline): SGHTA, FQGTGA. This sequence was found in a boy aged 5-17 years in good health and CMV-seronegative. Sequences were obtained from PBMCs. This chain uses TRBV7-3 with TRBJ2-1, with TRBD2 identical over 7 bases. The CDR3 DNA reads as TGTGCCAGCAGCTTAAGAGGGAGGGCCCTCAATGAGCAGTTCTTC. It is translated as CASSLRGRALNEQFF.